This T cell receptor beta chain stems from a study of blood T cell repertoires in COVID-19. Study-wide background: From the United States, Italy and Spain came samples of acute and convalescent COVID-19. PBMCs, B-cell-depleted T cells, or T cells provided the cDNA or gDNA that made up the material.

In the original workflow: By means of reference gene primer amplification, nucleated cell counts were estimated. Produced via immunoSEQ multiplex PCR; TCRdb's table is partial and in-frame only. That table supplies the V and J calls and clone size; D and trimming were determined from the DNA. The table lists roughly 200,000 clones, 81% of them singletons. CDR3 length: 16 amino acids. The V and J ends lost 3 bases and 2 bases, in that order; junction bases with no gene match: 9. Germline CDR1 is SGHRS and CDR2 is YFSETQ. The sequence was obtained from an elderly woman with acute or convalescent COVID-19. This rearrangement joins TRBV5-1 to TRBJ2-3; 7 nucleotides match TRBD1. Sequenced sample: peripheral blood. CDR3 sequence: CASSSSGQPNTDTQYF. The CDR3 nucleotides are TGCGCCAGCAGCTCGTCGGGACAGCCTAACACAGATACGCAGTATTTT.